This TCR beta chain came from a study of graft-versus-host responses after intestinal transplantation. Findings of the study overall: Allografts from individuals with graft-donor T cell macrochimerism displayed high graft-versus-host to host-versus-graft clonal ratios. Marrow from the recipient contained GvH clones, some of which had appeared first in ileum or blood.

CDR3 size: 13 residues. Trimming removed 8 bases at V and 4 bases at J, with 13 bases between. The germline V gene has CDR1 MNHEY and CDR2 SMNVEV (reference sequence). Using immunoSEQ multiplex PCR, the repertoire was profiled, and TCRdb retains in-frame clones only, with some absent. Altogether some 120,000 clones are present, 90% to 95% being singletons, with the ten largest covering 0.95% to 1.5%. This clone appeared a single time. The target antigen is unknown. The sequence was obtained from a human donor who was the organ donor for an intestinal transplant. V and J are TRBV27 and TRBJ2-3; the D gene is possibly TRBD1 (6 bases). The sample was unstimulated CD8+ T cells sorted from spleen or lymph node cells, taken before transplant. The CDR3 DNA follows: TGTGCCAGCGGAGACAGGCTGGCAGATACGCAGTATTTT. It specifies CASGDRLADTQYF.